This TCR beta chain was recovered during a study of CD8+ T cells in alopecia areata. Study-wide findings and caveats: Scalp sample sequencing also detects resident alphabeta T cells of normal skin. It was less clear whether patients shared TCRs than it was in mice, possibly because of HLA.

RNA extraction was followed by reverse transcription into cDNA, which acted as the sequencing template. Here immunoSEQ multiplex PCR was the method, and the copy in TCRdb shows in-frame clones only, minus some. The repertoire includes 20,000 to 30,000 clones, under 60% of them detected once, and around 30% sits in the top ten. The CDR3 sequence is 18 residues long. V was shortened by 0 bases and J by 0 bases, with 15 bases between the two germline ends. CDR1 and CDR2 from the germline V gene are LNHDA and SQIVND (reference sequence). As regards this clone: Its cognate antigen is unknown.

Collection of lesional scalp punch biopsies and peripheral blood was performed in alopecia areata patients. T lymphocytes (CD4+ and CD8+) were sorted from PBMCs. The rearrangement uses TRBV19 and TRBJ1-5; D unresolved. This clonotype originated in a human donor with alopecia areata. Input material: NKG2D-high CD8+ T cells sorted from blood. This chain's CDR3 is CASSIDLVRQYSNQPQHF. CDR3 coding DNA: TGTGCCAGTAGTATAGATCTAGTACGGCAGTATAGCAATCAGCCCCAGCATTTT.